This T cell receptor (beta chain) was recovered during a study of T cell changes during pregnancy in multiple sclerosis. Repertoires were generated with immunoSEQ multiplex PCR, while TCRdb's copy carries only in-frame clones and drops some. The table shows some 60,000 clones, with about 92% occurring only once. The CDR3 length is 11 residues. V lost 8 bases and J lost 13, with 18 bases in between. The germline gives CDR1 MNHNY, CDR2 SVGAGI (reference sequence). The sequencing here drew on peripheral blood, taken after pregnancy. The chain carries TRBV6-6 and TRBJ2-7; TRBD2 might be the D (5 bases). The TCR originated in a female donor with multiple sclerosis, enrolled in a pregnancy study. The CDR3 protein is CASGRRDALYF. CDR3 nucleotides: TGTGCCAGCGGAAGACGGGATGCGCTCTACTTC.